The 28 T cell receptor beta chains presented below share a single source sample, sequenced in a study of blood T cell repertoires in COVID-19 (dated by TCRdb to between 2020 and 2021). To prepare the library, the immunoSEQ multiplex PCR assay was applied. Drawn from immuneACCESS, this table holds only the in-frame rearrangements with V and J called that TCRdb kept. Clones are partly lost; checked studies trace under half to an unresolved V gene and leave the rest unexplained. The sample contains 200,000 to 250,000 clones, 70% to 90% of them found a single time. The ten largest account for about 3.1% of the sample. Source material: peripheral blood. Receptor source: a woman aged 25-40 years who had recovered from COVID-19.

The J gene is TRBJ2-7, the V gene TRBV14; TRBD1 might be the D (6 bases). This CDR3 comprises 18 residues. Germline V gene lookup returns CDR1 SGHDN and CDR2 FVKESK. Trimming took 0 bases from V and 0 from J, leaving 18 bases between them. The CDR3 DNA follows: TGTGCCAGCAGCCAAGATTTCCTGGGATGGGACAACTCCTACGAGCAGTACTTC. Protein product: CASSQDFLGWDNSYEQYF.

V is TRBV24-1 and J is TRBJ2-7; TRBD1 aligns across 9 bases. Germline lookup yields CDR1 KGHDR and CDR2 SFDVKD. The CDR3 loop spans 14 amino acids. V was pared by 1 base and J by 9 bases, with 6 bases of the junction left unmatched. The CDR3 is CATSDFHRGRGQYF. Here the CDR3 DNA reads TGTGCCACCAGTGATTTCCACAGGGGGCGCGGGCAGTACTTC.

The chain links TRBV2 to TRBJ1-1; D is perhaps TRBD1 (5 bases). Per germline, CDR1 SNHLY and CDR2 FYNNEI. The CDR3 runs to 11 residues. Between the trimmed V and J ends, which lost 10 bases and 7 bases, there was a span of 13 bases. In nucleotides, the CDR3 is TGTGCCAATCAGGGTAACGGTGAAGCTTTCTTT. It translates to CANQGNGEAFF. The full variable domain, with the rest looked up from reference TRBV2 and TRBJ1-1, is EPEVTQTPSHQVTQMGQEVILRCVPISNHLYFYWYRQILGQKVEFLVSFYNNEISEKSEIFDDQFSVERPDGSNFTLKIRSTKLEDSAMYFCANQGNGEAFFGQGTRLTVV.

The chain combines TRBV5-1 with TRBJ1-3; D remains ambiguous. CDR3 length: 14 residues. Per germline, CDR1 SGHRS and CDR2 YFSETQ. Trimming cost V 0 bases and J 0 bases, with 4 bases left between them. CDR3 protein: CASSLESSGNTIYF. The CDR3 DNA follows: TGCGCCAGCAGCTTGGAGAGCTCTGGAAACACCATATATTTT.

The V and J genes are TRBV19 and TRBJ1-5; TRBD1 matches at 7 bases. This CDR3 region has 15 residues. V shed 5 bases, J shed 0 bases, and the junction held 4 bases outside the gene matches. The germline V gene has CDR1 LNHDA and CDR2 SQIVND (reference sequence). The CDR3 loop reads CASSEDRISNQPQHF. The CDR3 coding sequence is TGTGCCAGTAGTGAGGACAGGATTAGCAATCAGCCCCAGCATTTT.

V gene TRBV7-9 combines with J gene TRBJ2-1, with unresolved D. The CDR3 has 15 residues. The germline V and J ends were trimmed by 5 bases and 3 bases, with 14 bases remaining between them. Germline V CDR1 and CDR2: SEHNR, FQNEAQ (reference sequence). The CDR3 DNA follows: TGTGCCAGCAGCGGCCGGGTTCCCCGCTACAATGAGCAGTTCTTC. This codes for CASSGRVPRYNEQFF.

CDR3 sequence (DNA): TGTGCCAGTAGTATGGGGCTACAGGGTCGTGAAAAACTGTTTTTT. As protein: CASSMGLQGREKLFF. J is TRBJ1-4 and V is TRBV19; tentatively, D is TRBD1 (6 bases). Germline CDR1 reads LNHDA; CDR2 reads SQIVND (reference sequence). V was shortened by 3 bases and J by 7 bases, with 15 bases between the two germline ends. The CDR3 has 15 amino acids.

The chain couples TRBV15 to TRBJ2-5; TRBD2 is a possible D gene (6 bases). The germline V gene has CDR1 LNHNV and CDR2 YYDKDF (reference sequence). The CDR3 spans 15 residues. V lost 2 bases and J 5 bases, leaving 15 bases between the germline ends. The CDR3 region is CATSRQPGGGETQYF. The DNA for the CDR3 is TGTGCCACCAGCAGACAACCTGGAGGAGGGGAGACCCAGTACTTC.

The chain joins TRBV5-4 to TRBJ2-2; D is unclear. This CDR3 contains 17 residues. Germline values: CDR1 SGHNT, CDR2 YYREEE (reference sequence). V was pared by 0 bases and J by 0 bases, with 12 bases between. This CDR3 reads CASSLAVGPPNTGELFF. The CDR3 DNA is TGTGCCAGCAGCTTGGCGGTGGGCCCACCGAACACCGGGGAGCTGTTTTTT.

This clone turned up a few times. This rearrangement joins TRBV27 to TRBJ1-6, with TRBD1 identical over 7 bases. With V trimmed by 5 bases and J by 6 bases, 10 bases remained unmatched. The CDR3 is 16 residues long. CDR1 and CDR2 (germline): MNHEY, SMNVEV (reference sequence). The CDR3 loop is CASSRYGDSVNSPLHF. The CDR3 nucleotides read TGTGCCAGCAGTCGGTACGGGGACAGCGTTAATTCACCCCTCCACTTT.

J is TRBJ1-6 and V is TRBV21-1; TRBD1, the table's D call, was not compared with the DNA. TRBV21-1 is a listed pseudogene. This CDR3 is 19 amino acids long. The DNA of the CDR3 is TGTGCCAGCAGCAAAGGGTTCGGTGACAGAAGTATTGCTAATTCACCCCTCCACTTT. Translated: CASSKGFGDRSIANSPLHF.

The CDR3 nucleotides read TGTGCCAGCAGCTTCGGGGACTACGAGCAGTACTTC. Protein: CASSFGDYEQYF. This chain links TRBV7-9 with TRBJ2-7; maybe TRBD2 (5 bases). The CDR3 runs 12 residues. The germline gives CDR1 SEHNR, CDR2 FQNEAQ (reference sequence). Between the trimmed V and J ends, which lost 3 bases and 3 bases, there was a span of 6 bases. Drawing the rest from reference TRBV7-9 and TRBJ2-7, the complete variable domain is DTGVSQNPRHKITKRGQNVTFRCDPISEHNRLYWYRQTLGQGPEFLTYFQNEAQLEKSRLLSDRFSAERPKGSFSTLEIQRTEQGDSAMYLCASSFGDYEQYFGPGTRLTVT.

This clone was seen only a few times. The chain joins TRBV5-1 to TRBJ1-2; TRBD1 matches at 9 bases. The germline gives CDR1 SGHRS, CDR2 YFSETQ. With V trimmed by 3 bases and J by 4 bases, 4 bases remained unmatched. This CDR3 spans 14 amino acids. CDR3 sequence reads: CASSSRDRVYGYTF. The CDR3 coding sequence is TGCGCCAGCAGCTCCCGGGACAGGGTCTATGGCTACACCTTC. The full variable domain, in which reference TRBV5-1 and TRBJ1-2 provide the parts outside the CDR3, is KAGVTQTPRYLIKTRGQQVTLSCSPISGHRSVSWYQQTPGQGLQFLFEYFSETQRNKGNFPGRFSGRQFSNSRSEMNVSTLELGDSALYLCASSSRDRVYGYTFGSGTRLTVV.

The chain uses TRBV2 and TRBJ1-3; possible D gene TRBD1, 6 bases. CDR3 size: 15 residues. V was shortened by 6 bases and J by 4 bases, with 16 bases between the two germline ends. Germline V gives CDR1 SNHLY, CDR2 FYNNEI. This CDR3 reads CASRGTGIKGNTIYF. In nucleotides, the CDR3 is TGTGCCAGCAGAGGAACAGGGATCAAGGGAAACACCATATATTTT.

The rearrangement uses TRBV4-1 and TRBJ2-5, with TRBD2 matching 16 bases. This CDR3 is 19 amino acids long. Germline lookup yields CDR1 MGHRA and CDR2 YSYEKL. V shed 3 bases, J shed 0 bases, and the junction held 7 bases outside the gene matches. CDR3 region: CASSHPGLAGGPNQETQYF. The CDR3 DNA is TGCGCCAGCAGCCACCCGGGACTAGCGGGGGGGCCCAACCAAGAGACCCAGTACTTC.

V and J are TRBV6-5 and TRBJ1-3; unclear D gene. V was clipped by 3 bases and J by 3 bases, with 12 bases between them. CDR1 is MNHEY and CDR2 is SVGAGI in the germline V gene. CDR3 length equals 15 residues. CDR3 bases: TGTGCCAGCAGTTATCGGCAGGTGAATGGAAACACCATATATTTT. Translating it yields CASSYRQVNGNTIYF.

The chain joins TRBV7-9 to TRBJ2-5; 8 positions agree with TRBD1. CDR1 and CDR2 (germline): SEHNR, FQNEAQ (reference sequence). The CDR3 is 13 amino acids. V lost 5 bases to trimming and J lost 3 bases; unmatched junction nucleotides: 2. CDR3 amino acids: CASSPTGEETQYF. The DNA for the CDR3 is TGTGCCAGCAGCCCGACAGGGGAAGAGACCCAGTACTTC.

This chain links TRBV9 with TRBJ1-4; 11 nucleotides line up with TRBD1. The germline V gene encodes CDR1 SGDLS and CDR2 YYNGEE. The CDR3 loop spans 15 amino acids. V was clipped by 1 base and J by 8 bases; unmatched bases: 4. The CDR3 reads CASSVSGQGAEKLFF. DNA for the CDR3: TGTGCCAGCAGCGTATCAGGACAGGGGGCGGAAAAACTGTTTTTT. The whole variable domain, filled in from reference TRBV9 and TRBJ1-4, reads DSGVTQTPKHLITATGQRVTLRCSPRSGDLSVYWYQQSLDQGLQFLIQYYNGEERAKGNILERFSAQQFPDLHSELNLSSLELGDSALYFCASSVSGQGAEKLFFGSGTQLSVL.

A single count supports this clone. V usage is TRBV11-2 and J usage is TRBJ2-5; 8 nucleotides line up with TRBD2. V was pared by 5 bases and J by 5 bases, with 10 bases of the junction left unmatched. The CDR3 has 15 residues. Germline assignment: CDR1 SGHAT and CDR2 FQNNGV. CDR3 bases: TGTGCCAGCAGCCCCCAAGCGGGGGTCGGGGAGACCCAGTACTTC. Its protein product is CASSPQAGVGETQYF.

The rearrangement uses TRBV4-1 and TRBJ1-5; no clear D gene. Germline assignment: CDR1 MGHRA and CDR2 YSYEKL. V was trimmed by 0 bases and J by 1 base, leaving 13 bases between them. The CDR3 extends over 17 amino acids. CDR3 nucleotides: TGCGCCAGCAGCCAAGACCCGGGTCCAGAAAGCAATCAGCCCCAGCATTTT. It translates to CASSQDPGPESNQPQHF.

This clone occurred once. The chain uses TRBV4-1 and TRBJ1-5, with D hard to call. CDR1 MGHRA and CDR2 YSYEKL come from the germline V gene. CDR3 length equals 14 residues. Trimming cost V 3 bases and J 4 bases, with 10 bases left between them. The CDR3 reads CASSHETGNQPQHF. In nucleotides, the CDR3 is TGCGCCAGCAGCCACGAAACCGGTAATCAGCCCCAGCATTTT.

The chain combines TRBV10-3 with TRBJ2-1; 8 bases match TRBD1. The germline CDR1 and CDR2 sequences are ENHRY and SYGVKD. V lost 6 bases to trimming and J lost 4 bases; unmatched junction nucleotides: 5. The CDR3 loop spans 14 amino acids. CDR3 nucleotides: TGTGCCATCAGACCAGGGGGCGTTTACAATGAGCAGTTCTTC. Protein product: CAIRPGGVYNEQFF.

V usage is TRBV9 and J usage is TRBJ2-5, with TRBD2 identical over 8 bases. The junction had 12 bases not matched to a gene; V was cut back by 4 bases and J by 4 bases. This CDR3 contains 16 residues. The germline CDR1 and CDR2 sequences are SGDLS and YYNGEE. CDR3 bases: TGTGCCAGCAGCTCCTGGACTAGCAGCCCGCCAGAGACCCAGTACTTC. It specifies CASSSWTSSPPETQYF.

The rearrangement links TRBV6-2 or TRBV6-3 to TRBJ2-3, with TRBD2 matching over 7 bases. V lost 3 bases, J lost 5 bases, and 5 bases stayed unmatched. CDR1 is MNHEY and CDR2 is SVGEGT in the germline V gene. This CDR3 is 14 amino acids long. The chain's CDR3 is CASSYLAALDTQYF. The CDR3 nucleotides are TGTGCCAGCAGTTATCTAGCGGCGCTAGATACGCAGTATTTT.

The chain is built from TRBV27 and TRBJ2-1; 10 bases map to TRBD2. The CDR3 consists of 14 residues. The germline gives CDR1 MNHEY, CDR2 SMNVEV (reference sequence). The junction had 5 bases not matched to a gene; V was cut back by 8 bases and J by 4 bases. The CDR3 sequence: CASRSGGAYNEQFF. The CDR3 DNA is TGTGCCAGCCGGAGCGGGGGGGCGTACAATGAGCAGTTCTTC.

This chain joins TRBV11-3 and TRBJ2-1; TRBD1 is a possible D gene (6 bases). Germline V gives CDR1 SGHNT, CDR2 YENEEA. V lost 5 bases and J 5 bases, leaving 10 bases between the germline ends. The CDR3 length is 13 residues. The chain's CDR3 is CASSQGQNNEQFF. Written as DNA, the CDR3 is TGTGCCAGCAGCCAAGGACAGAACAATGAGCAGTTCTTC.

This clone was found once. The chain recombines TRBV6-6 with TRBJ2-7; 9 bases agree with TRBD1. The germline V gene encodes CDR1 MNHNY and CDR2 SVGAGI (reference sequence). The V segment lost 5 bases and the J segment 4 bases; nucleotides outside the gene matches: 6. The CDR3 sequence is 14 residues long. Written as DNA, the CDR3 is TGTGCCAGCAGTGCCGGGACAGGGCAGTACGAGCAGTACTTC. It codes for CASSAGTGQYEQYF.

The rearrangement joins TRBV7-3 to TRBJ2-7; 8 bases match TRBD1. This CDR3 has 14 amino acids. Germline V gives CDR1 SGHTA, CDR2 FQGTGA. The V and J ends lost 5 bases and 5 bases, in that order; junction bases with no gene match: 8. The CDR3: CASSPTQGANEQYF. Written as DNA, the CDR3 is TGTGCCAGCAGCCCTACCCAGGGGGCCAACGAGCAGTACTTC.